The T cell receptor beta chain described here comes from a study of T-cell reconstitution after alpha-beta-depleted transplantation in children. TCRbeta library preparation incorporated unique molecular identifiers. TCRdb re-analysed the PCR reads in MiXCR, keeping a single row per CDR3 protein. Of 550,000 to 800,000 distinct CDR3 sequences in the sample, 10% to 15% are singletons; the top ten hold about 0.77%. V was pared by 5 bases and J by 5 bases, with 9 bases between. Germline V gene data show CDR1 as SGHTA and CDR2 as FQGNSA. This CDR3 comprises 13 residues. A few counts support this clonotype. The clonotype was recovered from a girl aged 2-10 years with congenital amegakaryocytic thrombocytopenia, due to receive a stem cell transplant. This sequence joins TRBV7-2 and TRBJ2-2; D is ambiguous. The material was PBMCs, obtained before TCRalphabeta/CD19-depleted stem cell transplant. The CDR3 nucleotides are TGTGCCAGCAGCACTACAGAGACCGGGGAGCTGTTTTTT. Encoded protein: CASSTTETGELFF.